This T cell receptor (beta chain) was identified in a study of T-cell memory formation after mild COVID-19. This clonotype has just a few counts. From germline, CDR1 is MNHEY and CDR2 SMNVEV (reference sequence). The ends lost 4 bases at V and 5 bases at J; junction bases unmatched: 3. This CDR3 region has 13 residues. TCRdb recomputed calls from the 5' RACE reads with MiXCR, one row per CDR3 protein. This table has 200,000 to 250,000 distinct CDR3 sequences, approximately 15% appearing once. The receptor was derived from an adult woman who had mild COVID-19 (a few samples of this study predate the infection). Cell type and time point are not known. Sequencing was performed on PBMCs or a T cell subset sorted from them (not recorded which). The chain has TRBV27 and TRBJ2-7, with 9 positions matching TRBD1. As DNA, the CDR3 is TGTGCCAGCAGTTGGACAGGGGCTCACGAGCAGTACTTC. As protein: CASSWTGAHEQYF.